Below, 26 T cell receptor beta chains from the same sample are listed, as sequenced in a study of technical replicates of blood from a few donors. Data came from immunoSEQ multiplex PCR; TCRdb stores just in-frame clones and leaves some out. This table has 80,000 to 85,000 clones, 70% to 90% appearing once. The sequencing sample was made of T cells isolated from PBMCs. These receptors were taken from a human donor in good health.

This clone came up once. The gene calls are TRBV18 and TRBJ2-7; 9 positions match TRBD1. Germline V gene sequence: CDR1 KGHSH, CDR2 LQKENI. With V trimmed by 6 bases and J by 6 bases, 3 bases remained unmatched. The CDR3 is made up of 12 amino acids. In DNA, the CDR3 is TGTGCCAGCTCCCTGGACAGGGGCGAGCAGTACTTC. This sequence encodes CASSLDRGEQYF.

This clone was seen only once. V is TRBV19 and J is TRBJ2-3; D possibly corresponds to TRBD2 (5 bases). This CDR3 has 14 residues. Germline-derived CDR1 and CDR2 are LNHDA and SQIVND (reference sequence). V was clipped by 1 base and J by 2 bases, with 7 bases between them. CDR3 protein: CASSIGRVTDTQYF. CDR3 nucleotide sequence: TGTGCCAGTAGTATAGGGCGGGTCACAGATACGCAGTATTTT.

CDR3 loop: CASSGRTGGIWYGYTF. In nucleotides, the CDR3 is TGTGCCAGCAGCGGTCGGACAGGGGGGATATGGTATGGCTACACCTTC. This chain joins TRBV7-9 and TRBJ1-2, with 10 bases lining up with TRBD1. The junction had 11 bases not matched to a gene; V was cut back by 5 bases and J by 5 bases. Germline V CDR1 and CDR2: SEHNR, FQNEAQ (reference sequence). This CDR3 comprises 16 residues.

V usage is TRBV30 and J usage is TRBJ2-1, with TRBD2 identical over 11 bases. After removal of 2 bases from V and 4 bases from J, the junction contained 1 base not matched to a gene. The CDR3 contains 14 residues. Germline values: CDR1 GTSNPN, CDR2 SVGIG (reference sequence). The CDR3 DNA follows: TGTGCCTGGAGTAGACTAGCGGGGTACAATGAGCAGTTCTTC. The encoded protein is CAWSRLAGYNEQFF.

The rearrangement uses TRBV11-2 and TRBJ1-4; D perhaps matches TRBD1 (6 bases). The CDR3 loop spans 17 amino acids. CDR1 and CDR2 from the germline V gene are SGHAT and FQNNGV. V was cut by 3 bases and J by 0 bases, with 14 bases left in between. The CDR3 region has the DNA TGTGCCAGCAGCTTCAGGGGAGGGGGTTCAACTAATGAAAAACTGTTTTTT. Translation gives CASSFRGGGSTNEKLFF. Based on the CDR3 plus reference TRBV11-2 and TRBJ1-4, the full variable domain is EAGVAQSPRYKIIEKRQSVAFWCNPISGHATLYWYQQILGQGPKLLIQFQNNGVVDDSQLPKDRFSAERLKGVDSTLKIQPAKLEDSAVYLCASSFRGGGSTNEKLFFGSGTQLSVL.

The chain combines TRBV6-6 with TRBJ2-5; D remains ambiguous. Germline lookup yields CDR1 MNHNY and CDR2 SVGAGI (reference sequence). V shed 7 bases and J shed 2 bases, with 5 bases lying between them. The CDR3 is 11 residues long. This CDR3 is CASTQQETQYF. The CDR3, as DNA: TGTGCCAGCACCCAACAAGAGACCCAGTACTTC.

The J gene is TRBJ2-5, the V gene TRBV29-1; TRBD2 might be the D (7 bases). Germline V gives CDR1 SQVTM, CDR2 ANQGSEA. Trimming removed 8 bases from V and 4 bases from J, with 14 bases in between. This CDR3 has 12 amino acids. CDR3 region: CSTLGGGETQYF. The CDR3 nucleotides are TGCAGCACCTTAGGGGGGGGAGAGACCCAGTACTTC.

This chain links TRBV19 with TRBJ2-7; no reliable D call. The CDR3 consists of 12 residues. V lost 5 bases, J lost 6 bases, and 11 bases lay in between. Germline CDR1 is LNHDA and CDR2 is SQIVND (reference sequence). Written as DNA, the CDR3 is TGTGCCAGTAGTTCTTGGGCCGGCGAGCAGTACTTC. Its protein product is CASSSWAGEQYF.

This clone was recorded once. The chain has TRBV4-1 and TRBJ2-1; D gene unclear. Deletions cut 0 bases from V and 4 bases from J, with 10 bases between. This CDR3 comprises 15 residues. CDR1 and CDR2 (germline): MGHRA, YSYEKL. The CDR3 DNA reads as TGCGCCAGCAGCCAAGATTCGAGCCCTTACAATGAGCAGTTCTTC. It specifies CASSQDSSPYNEQFF.

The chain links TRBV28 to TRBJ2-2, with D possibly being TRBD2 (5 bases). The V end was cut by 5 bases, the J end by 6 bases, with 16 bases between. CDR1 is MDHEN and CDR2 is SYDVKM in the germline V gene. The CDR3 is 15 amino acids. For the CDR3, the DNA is TGTGCCAGCAGTCCGCCCACTAGAGGGTCCGGGGAGCTGTTTTTT. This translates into CASSPPTRGSGELFF.

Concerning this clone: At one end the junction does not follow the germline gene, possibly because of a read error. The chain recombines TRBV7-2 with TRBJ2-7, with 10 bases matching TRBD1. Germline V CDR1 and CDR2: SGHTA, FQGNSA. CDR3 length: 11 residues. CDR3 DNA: TGTGCCAGCATCAGGACAGGGGGACCGGATTTC. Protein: CASIRTGGPDF.

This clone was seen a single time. CDR3 coding DNA: TGTGCCTGGAAGAAAAGACAGGGGGACGGCTACACCTTC. It encodes CAWKKRQGDGYTF. The genes are TRBV30 and TRBJ1-2; 9 bases are a match to TRBD1. Trimming took 4 bases from V and 8 from J; bases not matched to a gene: 8. CDR3 size: 13 residues. Germline CDR1 GTSNPN, CDR2 SVGIG (reference sequence).

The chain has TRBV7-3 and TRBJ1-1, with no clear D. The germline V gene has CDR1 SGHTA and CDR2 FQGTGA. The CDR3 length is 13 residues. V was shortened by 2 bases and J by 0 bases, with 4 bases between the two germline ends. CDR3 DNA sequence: TGTGCCAGCAGCTTATCGTTGAACACTGAAGCTTTCTTT. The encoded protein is CASSLSLNTEAFF.

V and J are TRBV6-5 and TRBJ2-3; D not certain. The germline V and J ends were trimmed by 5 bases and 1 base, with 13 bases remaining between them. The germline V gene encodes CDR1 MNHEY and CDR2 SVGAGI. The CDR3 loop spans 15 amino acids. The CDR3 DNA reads TGTGCCAGCAGTCCCCCCCAGCGTCGCACAGATACGCAGTATTTT. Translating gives CASSPPQRRTDTQYF.

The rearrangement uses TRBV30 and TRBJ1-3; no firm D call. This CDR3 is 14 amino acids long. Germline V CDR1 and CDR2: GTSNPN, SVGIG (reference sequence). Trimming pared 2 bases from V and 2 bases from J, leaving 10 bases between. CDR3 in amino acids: CAWSSSRAGNTIYF. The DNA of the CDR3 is TGTGCCTGGAGTTCTTCGAGGGCTGGAAACACCATATATTTT.

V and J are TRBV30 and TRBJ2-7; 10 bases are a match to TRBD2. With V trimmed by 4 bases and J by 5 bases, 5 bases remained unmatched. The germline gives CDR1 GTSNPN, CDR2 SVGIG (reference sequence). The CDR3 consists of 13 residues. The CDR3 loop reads CAWTIAGGDEQYF. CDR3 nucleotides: TGTGCCTGGACCATAGCGGGAGGTGACGAGCAGTACTTC.

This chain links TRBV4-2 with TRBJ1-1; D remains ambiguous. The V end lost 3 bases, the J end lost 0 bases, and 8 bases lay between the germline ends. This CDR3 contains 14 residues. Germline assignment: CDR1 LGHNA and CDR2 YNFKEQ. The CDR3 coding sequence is TGTGCCAGCAGCCACGATACATTGAACACTGAAGCTTTCTTT. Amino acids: CASSHDTLNTEAFF.

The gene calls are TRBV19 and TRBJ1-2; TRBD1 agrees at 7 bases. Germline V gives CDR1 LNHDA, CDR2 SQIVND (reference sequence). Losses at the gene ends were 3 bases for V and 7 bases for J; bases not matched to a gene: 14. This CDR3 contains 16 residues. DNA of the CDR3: TGTGCCAGTAGTATGAGTCCAGGAGGACAGGTTTTTGGCTACACCTTC. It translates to CASSMSPGGQVFGYTF.

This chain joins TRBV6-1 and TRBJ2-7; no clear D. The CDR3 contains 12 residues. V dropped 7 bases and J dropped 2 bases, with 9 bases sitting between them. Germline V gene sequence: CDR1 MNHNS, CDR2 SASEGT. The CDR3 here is CASNPTPYEQYF. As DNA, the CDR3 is TGTGCCAGCAACCCAACACCCTACGAGCAGTACTTC.

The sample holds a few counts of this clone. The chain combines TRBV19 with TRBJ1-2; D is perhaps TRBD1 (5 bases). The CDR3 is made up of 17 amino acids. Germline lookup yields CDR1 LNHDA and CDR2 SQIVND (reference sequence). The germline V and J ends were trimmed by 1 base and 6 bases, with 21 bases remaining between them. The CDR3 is CASSIGSELQARNGYTF. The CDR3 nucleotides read TGTGCCAGTAGTATAGGAAGTGAGTTACAGGCGAGGAATGGCTACACCTTC.

Here the CDR3 reads CASSQTGYSTDTQYF. CDR3 coding DNA: TGTGCCAGCAGCCAAACAGGGTATAGCACAGATACGCAGTATTTT. V is TRBV6-5 and J is TRBJ2-3, with D perhaps matching TRBD1 (6 bases). V was cut by 6 bases and J by 0 bases, with 13 bases left in between. Germline V gives CDR1 MNHEY, CDR2 SVGAGI. The CDR3 is 15 residues long.

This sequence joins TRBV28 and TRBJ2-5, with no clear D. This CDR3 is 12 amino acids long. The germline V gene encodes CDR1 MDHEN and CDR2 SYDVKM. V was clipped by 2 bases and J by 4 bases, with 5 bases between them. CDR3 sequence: CASSLDSETQYF. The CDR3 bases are TGTGCCAGCAGTTTAGACTCAGAGACCCAGTACTTC.

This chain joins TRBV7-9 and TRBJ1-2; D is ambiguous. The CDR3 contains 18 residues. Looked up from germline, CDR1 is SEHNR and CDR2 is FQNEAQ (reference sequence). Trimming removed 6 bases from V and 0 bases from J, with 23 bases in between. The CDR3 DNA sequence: TGTGCCAGCAGTCCTCACGGGTTTCAAGTCCAATCTAACTATGGCTACACCTTC. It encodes CASSPHGFQVQSNYGYTF.

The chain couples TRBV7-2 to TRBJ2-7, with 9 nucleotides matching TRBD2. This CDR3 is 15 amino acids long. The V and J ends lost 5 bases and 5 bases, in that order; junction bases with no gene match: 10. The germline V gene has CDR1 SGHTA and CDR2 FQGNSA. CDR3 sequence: CASSLRAGGPHEQYF. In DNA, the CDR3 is TGTGCCAGCAGCCTAAGGGCGGGAGGGCCTCACGAGCAGTACTTC.

The CDR3 is CASSIRTSLTYEQYF. DNA of the CDR3: TGTGCCAGCAGCATAAGGACATCCTTAACCTACGAGCAGTACTTC. The genes are TRBV11-2 and TRBJ2-7; the D gene is possibly TRBD1 (5 bases). Trimming cost V 5 bases and J 2 bases, with 16 bases left between them. This CDR3 spans 15 amino acids. Germline CDR1 and CDR2: SGHAT and FQNNGV.

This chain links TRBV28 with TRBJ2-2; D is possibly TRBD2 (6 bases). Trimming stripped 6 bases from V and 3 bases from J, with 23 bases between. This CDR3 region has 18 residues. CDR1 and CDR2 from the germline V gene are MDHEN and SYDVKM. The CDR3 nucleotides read TGTGCCAGCAGCACCTATAGGGACTCGCGAAGAGACACCGGGGAGCTGTTTTTT. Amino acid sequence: CASSTYRDSRRDTGELFF.